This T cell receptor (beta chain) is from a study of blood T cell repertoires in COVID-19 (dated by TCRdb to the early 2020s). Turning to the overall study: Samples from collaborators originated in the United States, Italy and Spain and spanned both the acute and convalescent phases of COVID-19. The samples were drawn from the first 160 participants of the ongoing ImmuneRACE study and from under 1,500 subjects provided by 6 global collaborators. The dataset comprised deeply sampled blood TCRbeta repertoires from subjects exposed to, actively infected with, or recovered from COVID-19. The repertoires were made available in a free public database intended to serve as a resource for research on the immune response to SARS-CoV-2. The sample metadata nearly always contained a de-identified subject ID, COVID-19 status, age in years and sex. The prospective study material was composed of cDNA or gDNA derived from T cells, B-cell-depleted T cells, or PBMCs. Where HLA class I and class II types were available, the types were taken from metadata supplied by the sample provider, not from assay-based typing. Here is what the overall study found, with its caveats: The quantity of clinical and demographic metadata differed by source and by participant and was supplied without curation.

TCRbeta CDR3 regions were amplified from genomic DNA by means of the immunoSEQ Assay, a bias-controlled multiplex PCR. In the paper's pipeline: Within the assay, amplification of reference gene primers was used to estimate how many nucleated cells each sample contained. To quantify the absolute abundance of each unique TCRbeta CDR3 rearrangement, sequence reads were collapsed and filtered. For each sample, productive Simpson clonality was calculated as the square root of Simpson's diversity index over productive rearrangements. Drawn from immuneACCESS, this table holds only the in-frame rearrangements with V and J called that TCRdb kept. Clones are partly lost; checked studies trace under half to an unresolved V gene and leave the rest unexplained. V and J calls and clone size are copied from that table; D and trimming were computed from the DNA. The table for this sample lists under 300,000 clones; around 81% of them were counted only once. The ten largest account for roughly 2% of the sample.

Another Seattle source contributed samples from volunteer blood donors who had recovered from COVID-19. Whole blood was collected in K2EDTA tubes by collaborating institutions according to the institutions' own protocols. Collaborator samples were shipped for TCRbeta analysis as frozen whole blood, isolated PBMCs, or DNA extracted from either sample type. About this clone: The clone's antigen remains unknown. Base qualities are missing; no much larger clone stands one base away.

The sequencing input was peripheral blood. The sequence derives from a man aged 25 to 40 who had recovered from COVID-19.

The sequence in DNA is TGTGCCAGCAGCCCCGGGGAACCACTCTCCTACGAGCAGTACTTC. This sequence encodes CASSPGEPLSYEQYF. The sequence is built from TRBV3-1 (or the pseudogene TRBV3-2) and TRBJ2-7; a tentative D match to TRBD2 spans 5 bases. V sheds 4 bases and J sheds 0 bases, leaving 13 bases between their ends. According to the germline V gene (reference sequence), CDR1 reads LGHDT and CDR2 reads YNNKEL. The CDR3 sequence holds 15 residues, the cysteine and phenylalanine included. Of all the DNA, just the CDR3 is kept, 45 bases in frame from base 1.